The TCR beta chain described here comes from a study of T cells in Graves' hyperthyroidism and ophthalmopathy. About the study: Initial diagnosis, before any treatment, was when peripheral blood was collected.

The V end was cut by 7 bases, the J end by 0 bases, with 7 bases between. The CDR3 loop spans 13 amino acids. Germline assignment: CDR1 ENHRY and CDR2 SYGVKD. This clonotype was seen many times. The investigators amplified TCR beta CDR3 regions from RNA transcripts. When the TCR CDR3 underwent first-round RT-PCR, the HTBI primer set was used. TCRdb called the multiplex PCR reads again in MiXCR, with one record for every CDR3 protein. Counted here are 550,000 to 850,000 distinct CDR3 sequences, roughly a sixth occurring once; the ten biggest clones make up about a sixth. Sample: blood. The sequence was obtained from a woman in her fifties or sixties with Graves' hyperthyroidism that later progressed to Graves' ophthalmopathy. The chain links TRBV10-3 to TRBJ1-5; unclear D gene. Here the CDR3 reads CAIKSDSNQPQHF. The CDR3 coding sequence is TGTGCCATCAAGTCGGATAGCAATCAGCCCCAGCATTTT.